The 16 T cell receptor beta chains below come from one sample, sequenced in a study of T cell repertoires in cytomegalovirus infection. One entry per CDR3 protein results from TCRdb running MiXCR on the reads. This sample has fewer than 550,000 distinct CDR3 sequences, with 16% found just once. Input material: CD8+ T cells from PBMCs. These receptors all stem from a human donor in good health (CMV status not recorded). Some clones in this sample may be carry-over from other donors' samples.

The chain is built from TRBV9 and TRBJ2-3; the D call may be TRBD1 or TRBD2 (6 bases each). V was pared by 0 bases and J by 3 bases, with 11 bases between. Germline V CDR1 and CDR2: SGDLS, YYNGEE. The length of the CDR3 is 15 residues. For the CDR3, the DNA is TGTGCCAGCAGCGTAGAACAGGGAGGTACAGATACGCAGTATTTT. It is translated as CASSVEQGGTDTQYF.

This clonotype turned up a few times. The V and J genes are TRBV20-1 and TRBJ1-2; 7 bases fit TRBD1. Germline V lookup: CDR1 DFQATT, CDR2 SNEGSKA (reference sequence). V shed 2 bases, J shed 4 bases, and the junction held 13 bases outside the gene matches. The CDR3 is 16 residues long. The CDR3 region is CSARNLRTGPFYGYTF. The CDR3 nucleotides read TGCAGTGCTAGAAACTTGCGGACAGGTCCTTTCTATGGCTACACCTTC.

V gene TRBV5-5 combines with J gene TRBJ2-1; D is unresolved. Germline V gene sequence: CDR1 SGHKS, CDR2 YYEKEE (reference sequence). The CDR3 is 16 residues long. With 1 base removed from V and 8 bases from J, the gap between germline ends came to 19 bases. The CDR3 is CASSLFSSPPPDEQFF. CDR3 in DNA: TGTGCCAGCAGCTTGTTCAGTTCCCCCCCCCCCGATGAGCAGTTCTTC.

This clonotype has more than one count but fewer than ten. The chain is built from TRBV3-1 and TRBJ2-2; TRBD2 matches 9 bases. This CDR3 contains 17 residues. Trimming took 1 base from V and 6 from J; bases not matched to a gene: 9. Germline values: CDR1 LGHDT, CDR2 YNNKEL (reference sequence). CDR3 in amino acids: CASSQVPGIAGAGELFF. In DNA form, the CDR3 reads TGTGCCAGCAGCCAAGTACCCGGGATAGCGGGAGCCGGGGAGCTGTTTTTT.

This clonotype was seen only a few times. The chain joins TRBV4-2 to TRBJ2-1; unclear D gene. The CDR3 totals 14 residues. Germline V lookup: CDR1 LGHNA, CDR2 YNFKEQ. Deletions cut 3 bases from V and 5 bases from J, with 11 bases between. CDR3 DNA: TGTGCCAGCAGCCACCCTGACCCACACAATGAGCAGTTCTTC. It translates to CASSHPDPHNEQFF.

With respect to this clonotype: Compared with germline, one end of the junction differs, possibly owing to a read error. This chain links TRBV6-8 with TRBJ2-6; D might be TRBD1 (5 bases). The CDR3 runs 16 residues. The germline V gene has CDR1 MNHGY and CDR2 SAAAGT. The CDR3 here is CASREEEWNGANVLTF. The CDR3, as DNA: TGTGCAAGCAGGGAAGAGGAGTGGAATGGGGCCAACGTCCTGACTTTC.

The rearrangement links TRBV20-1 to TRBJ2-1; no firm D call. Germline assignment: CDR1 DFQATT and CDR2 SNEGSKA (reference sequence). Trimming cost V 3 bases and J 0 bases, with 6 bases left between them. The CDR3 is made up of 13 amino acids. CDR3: CSASDLSYNEQFF. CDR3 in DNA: TGCAGTGCTAGTGATCTCTCCTACAATGAGCAGTTCTTC.

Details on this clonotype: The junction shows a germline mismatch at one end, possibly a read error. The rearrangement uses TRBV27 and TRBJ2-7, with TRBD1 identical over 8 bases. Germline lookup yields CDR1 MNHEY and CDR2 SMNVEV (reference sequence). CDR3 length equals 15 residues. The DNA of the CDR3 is TGTGCCAGAAGTTTCGGACAGGGCTTGGTCTACGAGCAGTACTTC. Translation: CARSFGQGLVYEQYF.

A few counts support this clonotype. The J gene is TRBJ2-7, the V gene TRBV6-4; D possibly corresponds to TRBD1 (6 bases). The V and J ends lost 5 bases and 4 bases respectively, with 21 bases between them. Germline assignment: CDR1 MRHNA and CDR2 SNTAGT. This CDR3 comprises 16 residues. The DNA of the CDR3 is TGTGCCAGCAGTATTAGTGCCAGGGGATCGATTTACGAGCAGTACTTC. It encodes CASSISARGSIYEQYF.

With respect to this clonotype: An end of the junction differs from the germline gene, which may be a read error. The CDR3 sequence: CASSLEVLGYGYTF. The DNA for the CDR3 is TGCGCCAGCAGCTTGGAGGTCCTGGGCTATGGCTACACCTTC. This chain connects TRBV13 to TRBJ1-2; D is unclear. The germline V gene encodes CDR1 PRHDT and CDR2 FYEKMQ (reference sequence). The CDR3 has 14 residues. Using reference TRBV13 and TRBJ1-2 for the parts outside the CDR3, the full variable domain is AAGVIQSPRHLIKEKRETATLKCYPIPRHDTVYWYQQGPGQDPQFLISFYEKMQSDKGSIPDRFSAQQFSDYHSELNMSSLELGDSALYFCASSLEVLGYGYTFGSGTRLTVV.

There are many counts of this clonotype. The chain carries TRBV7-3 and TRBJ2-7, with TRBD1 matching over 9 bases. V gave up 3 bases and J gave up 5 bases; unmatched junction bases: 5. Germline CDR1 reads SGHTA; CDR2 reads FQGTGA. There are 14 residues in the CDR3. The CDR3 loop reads CASSFTGGQDEQYF. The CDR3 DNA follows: TGTGCCAGCAGCTTTACAGGGGGCCAGGACGAGCAGTACTTC.

CDR3 nucleotide sequence: TGTGCCAGCAGTTACCCCGCTAGCGGGAGAAACGAGCAGTACTTC. Translation gives CASSYPASGRNEQYF. V and J are TRBV6-2 or TRBV6-3 and TRBJ2-7; 10 bases map to TRBD2. Germline-derived CDR1 and CDR2 are MNHEY and SVGEGT. The CDR3 has 15 residues. V trimming: 2 bases; J trimming: 5 bases; junction bases outside the gene matches: 6.

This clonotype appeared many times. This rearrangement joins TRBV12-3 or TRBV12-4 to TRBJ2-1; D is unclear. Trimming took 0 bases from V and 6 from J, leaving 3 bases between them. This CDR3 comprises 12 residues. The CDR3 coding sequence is TGTGCCAGCAGTTTAGCCATCAATGAGCAGTTCTTC. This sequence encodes CASSLAINEQFF.

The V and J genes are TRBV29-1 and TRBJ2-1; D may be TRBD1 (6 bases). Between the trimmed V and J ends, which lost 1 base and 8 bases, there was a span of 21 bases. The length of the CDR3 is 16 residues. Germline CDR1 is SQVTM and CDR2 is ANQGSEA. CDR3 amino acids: CSVEVRQGSGTHEQFF. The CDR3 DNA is TGCAGCGTTGAAGTCCGGCAGGGTTCAGGGACACATGAGCAGTTCTTC.

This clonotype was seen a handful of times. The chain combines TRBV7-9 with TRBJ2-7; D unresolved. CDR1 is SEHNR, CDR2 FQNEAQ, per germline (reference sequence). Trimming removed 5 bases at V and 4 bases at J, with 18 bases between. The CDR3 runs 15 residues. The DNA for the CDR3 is TGTGCCAGCAGCCCGCGGATAGCACCCGATTACGAGCAGTACTTC. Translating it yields CASSPRIAPDYEQYF.

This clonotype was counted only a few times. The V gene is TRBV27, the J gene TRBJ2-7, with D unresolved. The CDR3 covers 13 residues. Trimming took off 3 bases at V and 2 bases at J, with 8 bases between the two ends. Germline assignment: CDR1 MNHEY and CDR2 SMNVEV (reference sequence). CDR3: CASSFRPTYEQYF. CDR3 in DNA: TGTGCCAGCAGTTTTCGGCCCACCTACGAGCAGTACTTC.